Below, one T cell receptor (beta chain) is given with its context. Other DNA sequences from this sample encode an identical CDR3 as well. Repertoires were generated with immunoSEQ multiplex PCR, while TCRdb's copy carries only in-frame clones and drops some. The sample shows over 120,000 clones, 93% of them seen only once. These data originate in a study of T cell responses to AZD1222 COVID-19 vaccine. The starting material was peripheral blood, obtained on day 0 of AZD1222 vaccination. This TCR was recovered from an adult in good health.

Here the CDR3 DNA reads TGTGCCAGCTCACCTCCGGATTCACCCCTCCACTTT. Its translation: CASSPPDSPLHF. The chain couples TRBV18 to TRBJ1-6; D is uncertain. Germline values: CDR1 KGHSH, CDR2 LQKENI. The CDR3 runs 12 residues. Trimming cost V 3 bases and J 8 bases, with 5 bases left between them. The whole variable domain, filled in from reference TRBV18 and TRBJ1-6, reads NAGVMQNPRHLVRRRGQEARLRCSPMKGHSHVYWYRQLPEEGLKFMVYLQKENIIDESGMPKERFSAEFPKEGPSILRIQQVVRGDSAAYFCASSPPDSPLHFGNGTRLTVT.